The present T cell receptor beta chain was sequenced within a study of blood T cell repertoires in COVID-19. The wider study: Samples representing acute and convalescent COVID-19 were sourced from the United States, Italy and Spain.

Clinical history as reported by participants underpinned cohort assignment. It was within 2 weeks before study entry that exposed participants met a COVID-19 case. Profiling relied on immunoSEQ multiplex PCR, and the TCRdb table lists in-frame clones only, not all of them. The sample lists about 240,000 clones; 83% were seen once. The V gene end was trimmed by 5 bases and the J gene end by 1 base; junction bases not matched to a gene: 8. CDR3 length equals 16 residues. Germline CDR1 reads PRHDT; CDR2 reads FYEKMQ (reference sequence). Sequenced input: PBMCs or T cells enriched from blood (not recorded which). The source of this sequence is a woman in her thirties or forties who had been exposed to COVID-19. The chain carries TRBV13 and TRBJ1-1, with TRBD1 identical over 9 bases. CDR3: CASSRTDRGWNTEAFF. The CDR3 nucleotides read TGTGCCAGCAGCAGGACGGACAGGGGATGGAACACTGAAGCTTTCTTT.